This entry lists 21 T cell receptor beta chains sequenced from one sample in a study of blood T cell dynamics during melanoma immunotherapy. TCRdb's table, derived via immunoSEQ multiplex PCR, lists solely in-frame clones and lacks some. The sample has roughly 15,000 clones; around nine tenths are singletons. Specified time point: week 3, after first cycle of checkpoint inhibitor. Source: blood, taken from a patient treated with checkpoint blockade. These receptors were obtained from a human donor with melanoma.

The DNA for the CDR3 is TGTGCCAGCTCGTGGGCTTCTAGCGGGAGCCACAATGAGCAGTTCTTC. Translation: CASSWASSGSHNEQFF. The chain joins TRBV18 to TRBJ2-1; TRBD2 matches at 10 bases. The germline CDR1 and CDR2 sequences are KGHSH and LQKENI. Germline trimming cut 6 bases from V and 5 bases from J; bases unmatched to any gene: 10. The CDR3 is 16 amino acids.

The chain has TRBV5-4 and TRBJ2-5; 7 bases fit TRBD2. Germline V gene data show CDR1 as SGHNT and CDR2 as YYREEE (reference sequence). Trimming removed 0 bases from V and 11 bases from J; junction bases left unmatched: 10. The CDR3 contains 14 residues. Here the CDR3 reads CASSLGLAANGQYF. The CDR3 DNA sequence: TGTGCCAGCAGCTTGGGACTAGCTGCCAACGGGCAGTACTTC.

The chain carries TRBV28 and TRBJ2-3; D unclear. In germline, CDR1 is MDHEN, CDR2 SYDVKM. This CDR3 comprises 13 residues. Deletions cut 5 bases from V and 0 bases from J, with 6 bases between. The CDR3 sequence is CASSRVSTDTQYF. The CDR3, as DNA: TGTGCCAGCAGTCGGGTGAGCACAGATACGCAGTATTTT.

V usage is TRBV7-2 and J usage is TRBJ1-2; D is perhaps TRBD1 (6 bases). Germline V lookup: CDR1 SGHTA, CDR2 FQGNSA. Trimming shortened V by 1 base and J by 5 bases, and 8 bases separated the two germline ends. CDR3 size: 13 residues. In nucleotides, the CDR3 is TGTGCCAGCAGCTTAGACAGGGATTATGGCTACACCTTC. The encoded protein is CASSLDRDYGYTF.

This chain links TRBV5-1 with TRBJ2-1, with 7 bases lining up with TRBD2. Germline V gene sequence: CDR1 SGHRS, CDR2 YFSETQ. The CDR3 has 15 amino acids. V gave up 3 bases and J gave up 0 bases; unmatched junction bases: 3. The CDR3 spells CASSSGGSSYNEQFF. The DNA for the CDR3 is TGCGCCAGCAGCTCCGGGGGGAGCTCCTACAATGAGCAGTTCTTC.

The chain recombines TRBV15 with TRBJ1-6; D not certain. V was pared by 4 bases and J by 0 bases, with 4 bases between. CDR1 and CDR2 from the germline V gene are LNHNV and YYDKDF (reference sequence). The CDR3 consists of 14 residues. CDR3 DNA: TGTGCCACCAGCAAGAGCTCCTATAATTCACCCCTCCACTTT. This sequence encodes CATSKSSYNSPLHF.

On this clone: The same CDR3 also results from other DNA sequences found in this sample. The genes are TRBV29-1 and TRBJ2-7; 11 bases are shared with TRBD1. The CDR3 consists of 15 residues. The V gene's germline CDR1 is SQVTM and CDR2 ANQGSEA. The V gene end was trimmed by 3 bases and the J gene end by 2 bases; junction bases not matched to a gene: 6. CDR3 DNA: TGCAGCGTTGAGAAGGGGACAGGGGGTGCCTACGAGCAGTACTTC. Protein product: CSVEKGTGGAYEQYF.

The rearrangement joins TRBV6-6 to TRBJ2-1, with unresolved D. Germline loops: CDR1 MNHNY, CDR2 SVGAGI (reference sequence). Deletions cut 2 bases from V and 8 bases from J, with 13 bases between. The CDR3 contains 14 residues. The CDR3 DNA reads TGTGCCAGCAGTTACGCCGAACCAAGGGATGAGCAGTTCTTC. This encodes CASSYAEPRDEQFF.

DNA of the CDR3: TGTGCCAGCAGGAAGGGGCGGAACACTGAAGCTTTCTTT. Translating it yields CASRKGRNTEAFF. The V and J genes are TRBV7-3 and TRBJ1-1, with D possibly being TRBD1 (5 bases). The V and J ends lost 6 bases and 1 base respectively, with 9 bases between them. Germline-derived CDR1 and CDR2 are SGHTA and FQGTGA. The length of the CDR3 is 13 residues.

Only one count was recorded for this clone. V and J are TRBV6-1 and TRBJ1-1; TRBD1 is a possible D gene (5 bases). V was clipped by 3 bases and J by 4 bases, with 12 bases between them. Germline CDR1 and CDR2: MNHNS and SASEGT. CDR3 length: 14 residues. CDR3 nucleotide sequence: TGTGCCAGCAGTGACGTACAGGATCTCACTGAAGCTTTCTTT. This translates into CASSDVQDLTEAFF.

The chain carries TRBV7-2 and TRBJ2-3; the match to TRBD2 covers 7 bases. The CDR3 is made up of 17 amino acids. Per the germline V gene, CDR1 is SGHTA and CDR2 is FQGNSA. Germline trimming cut 5 bases from V and 7 bases from J; bases unmatched to any gene: 18. The DNA for the CDR3 is TGTGCCAGCAGCCCAGGTGGTGCGGGAGCCAGCTCGAATACGCAGTATTTT. This encodes CASSPGGAGASSNTQYF.

This chain links TRBV2 with TRBJ1-4; TRBD1 is a possible D gene (6 bases). Trimming removed 8 bases from V and 7 bases from J, with 17 bases in between. CDR3 length equals 14 residues. CDR1 is SNHLY, CDR2 FYNNEI, per germline. The CDR3 DNA follows: TGTGCCAGCTACCCCTGGGGGGGCATTGAAAAACTGTTTTTT. This codes for CASYPWGGIEKLFF. Based on the CDR3 plus reference TRBV2 and TRBJ1-4, the full variable domain is EPEVTQTPSHQVTQMGQEVILRCVPISNHLYFYWYRQILGQKVEFLVSFYNNEISEKSEIFDDQFSVERPDGSNFTLKIRSTKLEDSAMYFCASYPWGGIEKLFFGSGTQLSVL.

This clone was counted a single time. V is TRBV9 and J is TRBJ1-1; D might be TRBD1 (5 bases). Trimming stripped 5 bases from V and 0 bases from J, with 17 bases between. Germline values: CDR1 SGDLS, CDR2 YYNGEE. The CDR3 has 16 residues. The CDR3 nucleotides read TGTGCCAGCAGTGAGGGGCCCTACGGGCTGAACACTGAAGCTTTCTTT. This translates into CASSEGPYGLNTEAFF.

V is TRBV19 and J is TRBJ2-2; 11 nucleotides match TRBD2. This CDR3 contains 16 residues. V shed 3 bases and J 6 bases; nucleotides not matched to a gene: 6. Germline V gene sequence: CDR1 LNHDA, CDR2 SQIVND (reference sequence). The CDR3, as DNA: TGTGCCAGTAGTATCCGTAGACTAGCGGGACCCGGGGAGCTGTTTTTT. Amino acid sequence: CASSIRRLAGPGELFF.

The chain joins TRBV28 to TRBJ2-4; TRBD2 matches 7 bases. Germline CDR1 MDHEN, CDR2 SYDVKM. This CDR3 has 17 residues. Germline trimming cut 6 bases from V and 2 bases from J; bases unmatched to any gene: 13. The CDR3 DNA reads TGTGCCAGCAGCCGGGGAGGGTTAGGAGCCACCAAAAACATTCAGTACTTC. Its translation is CASSRGGLGATKNIQYF.

The V call is TRBV10-3, the J call TRBJ1-1, with TRBD1 as a possible D gene (6 bases). The length of the CDR3 is 15 residues. V lost 4 bases, J lost 1 base, and 13 bases lay in between. Germline loops: CDR1 ENHRY, CDR2 SYGVKD. CDR3 DNA sequence: TGTGCCATCAGTGGGGGGAGCAGGGGGAACACTGAAGCTTTCTTT. It encodes CAISGGSRGNTEAFF.

The V call is TRBV4-1, the J call TRBJ2-7; D is possibly TRBD2 (5 bases). Germline V gene sequence: CDR1 MGHRA, CDR2 YSYEKL. Trimming cost V 0 bases and J 2 bases, with 17 bases left between them. The CDR3 is 17 residues long. CDR3 amino acids: CASSQDPGLDGAYEQYF. The CDR3 DNA is TGCGCCAGCAGCCAAGATCCGGGGTTGGACGGAGCCTACGAGCAGTACTTC.

This chain links TRBV4-2 with TRBJ2-2; 8 bases agree with TRBD2. With V trimmed by 0 bases and J by 1 base, 10 bases remained unmatched. Germline V gene sequence: CDR1 LGHNA, CDR2 YNFKEQ. The CDR3 length is 19 residues. CDR3 bases: TGTGCCAGCAGCCAAGAGGTAGCGGGACTCTTAGGGAACACCGGGGAGCTGTTTTTT. Protein: CASSQEVAGLLGNTGELFF.

The rearrangement uses TRBV5-1 and TRBJ2-3, with D maybe TRBD2 (5 bases). Germline V gene lookup returns CDR1 SGHRS and CDR2 YFSETQ. This CDR3 is built from 13 residues. Trimming cost V 1 base and J 5 bases, with 8 bases left between them. CDR3 protein: CASSLSEGDTQYF. CDR3 sequence (DNA): TGCGCCAGCAGCTTGTCTGAGGGAGATACGCAGTATTTT.

Here the CDR3 DNA reads TGTGCCACCAGCAGGGCCTTCAACAGGATCGACGAGCAGTACTTC. This translates into CATSRAFNRIDEQYF. The rearrangement links TRBV15 to TRBJ2-7; TRBD1 is a possible D gene (5 bases). This CDR3 is 15 amino acids long. The germline V and J ends were trimmed by 3 bases and 5 bases, with 17 bases remaining between them. CDR1 is LNHNV and CDR2 is YYDKDF in the germline V gene (reference sequence).

V gene TRBV19 combines with J gene TRBJ2-7, with 12 bases identical to TRBD2. J gave up 7 bases and V 6 bases, and 16 bases lay outside the gene matches. Germline V CDR1 and CDR2: LNHDA, SQIVND (reference sequence). The CDR3 loop spans 17 amino acids. The CDR3 loop reads CASSPPLLAGGPREQYF. The CDR3 DNA follows: TGTGCCAGTAGCCCCCCCCTCCTAGCGGGAGGGCCTCGGGAGCAGTACTTC.